Listed here are 3 T cell receptor beta chains from one sample, sequenced in a study of T cell responses to AZD1222 COVID-19 vaccine. Assay used: immunoSEQ multiplex PCR; TCRdb lists only in-frame clones, some missing. This table holds about 150,000 clones, 90% found once. Sequenced material: peripheral blood, taken on day 0 of AZD1222 vaccination. These receptor sequences come from an adult in good health.

The V and J genes are TRBV19 and TRBJ1-5, with D unclear. The germline V and J ends were trimmed by 0 bases and 7 bases, with 13 bases remaining between them. This CDR3 is built from 15 residues. From germline, CDR1 is LNHDA and CDR2 SQIVND (reference sequence). The CDR3 here is CASSIDGQFSQPQHF. The DNA for the CDR3 is TGTGCCAGTAGTATAGACGGGCAGTTTAGCCAGCCCCAGCATTTT.

The gene calls are TRBV29-1 and TRBJ1-2; D is unclear. This CDR3 contains 12 residues. Between the trimmed V and J ends, which lost 2 bases and 7 bases, there was a span of 11 bases. From germline, CDR1 is SQVTM and CDR2 ANQGSEA. DNA of the CDR3: TGCAGCGTTGAAACCAGGCCAGGTGGCTACACCTTC. It specifies CSVETRPGGYTF.

V usage is TRBV6-5 and J usage is TRBJ2-7; D uncertain. This CDR3 region has 15 residues. The germline V gene has CDR1 MNHEY and CDR2 SVGAGI. V was shortened by 2 bases and J by 4 bases, with 15 bases between the two germline ends. CDR3 nucleotides: TGTGCCAGCAGTTACGACCGACCCAAAGGTTACGAGCAGTACTTC. Protein sequence: CASSYDRPKGYEQYF.